These 5 T cell receptor beta chains were sequenced from one sample in a study of blood T cell repertoires in COVID-19. The protocol was immunoSEQ multiplex PCR, while the TCRdb copy is restricted to in-frame clones and leaves out a portion. Among 72,000 or so clones listed, around 80% were seen once. Specimen: peripheral blood. These receptors all come from a human donor in a cohort sampled during active COVID-19.

The rearrangement links TRBV4-2 to TRBJ2-5; 7 nucleotides agree with TRBD2. CDR3 length equals 13 residues. Germline CDR1 is LGHNA and CDR2 is YNFKEQ. The V gene end was trimmed by 6 bases and the J gene end by 3 bases; junction bases not matched to a gene: 4. CDR3 in amino acids: CASSRLAEETQYF. As DNA, the CDR3 is TGTGCCAGCAGTCGCCTAGCGGAAGAGACCCAGTACTTC.

V usage is TRBV27 and J usage is TRBJ2-7, with D maybe TRBD1 (5 bases). Germline CDR1 reads MNHEY; CDR2 reads SMNVEV (reference sequence). V dropped 4 bases and J dropped 3 bases, with 13 bases sitting between them. The CDR3 is 14 amino acids. CDR3 DNA: TGTGCCAGCAGTTCGACAGAAGAAGGCTACGAGCAGTACTTC. Its translation: CASSSTEEGYEQYF.

This chain uses TRBV6-4 with TRBJ2-7; 8 nucleotides agree with TRBD1. Germline V gene data show CDR1 as MRHNA and CDR2 as SNTAGT. Unmatched junction bases numbered 14, after V lost 7 bases and J lost 6 bases. This CDR3 is built from 15 residues. CDR3 nucleotides: TGTGCCAGCACCTTACTTTTGGACAGGGCGAGCGAGCAGTACTTC. Protein product: CASTLLLDRASEQYF.

This clone has a handful of counts. The genes are TRBV6-1 and TRBJ2-3; TRBD1 agrees at 7 bases. The CDR3 spans 19 residues. Trimming removed 2 bases from V and 0 bases from J; junction bases left unmatched: 14. Germline-derived CDR1 and CDR2 are MNHNS and SASEGT. For the CDR3, the DNA is TGTGCCAGCAGTGAAAAATCCCCGGACAGGCTTACTAGCACAGATACGCAGTATTTT. Amino acid sequence: CASSEKSPDRLTSTDTQYF.

J is TRBJ2-3 and V is TRBV7-9; 8 nucleotides line up with TRBD1. This CDR3 comprises 14 residues. Germline CDR1 and CDR2: SEHNR and FQNEAQ (reference sequence). V was clipped by 5 bases and J by 9 bases; unmatched bases: 10. CDR3: CASSPWTGLETQYF. CDR3 sequence (DNA): TGTGCCAGCAGCCCGTGGACAGGGCTGGAAACGCAGTATTTT.